This T cell receptor beta chain was retrieved from a study of T cells in Graves' hyperthyroidism and ophthalmopathy. Study context: Pretreatment peripheral blood was obtained at initial diagnosis. General study findings and limits: Onset of ophthalmopathy came a median roughly 6 months after the model predicted it. Most thyroid clonotypes that were expanded above 0.001 also turned up in blood.

Diagnostic assessment was based on clinical symptoms, serum thyroxine and TRAb, thyroid ultrasound and orbital computed tomography. About this clonotype itself: Its specificity is not known.

The CDR3 has 12 amino acids. The V gene end was trimmed by 5 bases and the J gene end by 4 bases; junction bases not matched to a gene: 1. Germline V gene data show CDR1 as SGHRS and CDR2 as YFSETQ. Amplification of TCR beta CDR3 regions used RNA as the template. The study used the HTBI primer set for a first-round RT-PCR of the TCR CDR3. TCRdb reprocessed the multiplex PCR reads via MiXCR and lists one record per CDR3 protein. The sample yields fewer than 250,000 distinct CDR3 sequences, roughly a quarter seen once. Sequenced material: blood. The sequence derives from a woman between 40 and 50 years old with Graves' ophthalmopathy. The chain uses TRBV5-1 and TRBJ1-1, with TRBD1 matching over 8 bases. This chain's CDR3 is CASRQGVTEAFF. DNA for the CDR3: TGCGCCAGCAGACAGGGGGTCACTGAAGCTTTCTTT.